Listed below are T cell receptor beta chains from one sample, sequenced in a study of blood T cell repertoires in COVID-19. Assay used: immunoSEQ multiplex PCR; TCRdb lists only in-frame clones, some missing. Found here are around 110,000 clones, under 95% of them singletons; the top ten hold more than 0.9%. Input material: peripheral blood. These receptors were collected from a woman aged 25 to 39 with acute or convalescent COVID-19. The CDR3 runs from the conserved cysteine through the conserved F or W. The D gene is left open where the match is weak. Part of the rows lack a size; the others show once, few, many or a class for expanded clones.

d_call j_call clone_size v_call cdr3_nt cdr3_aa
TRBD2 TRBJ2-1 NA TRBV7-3 TGTGCCAGCAGCTCAATAGGGCTAGCGGGAGGCAATGAGCAGTTCTTC CASSSIGLAGGNEQFF
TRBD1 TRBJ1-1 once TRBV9 TGTGCCAGCAGCCCTCAGGGGGCTTTTGAAGCTTTCTTT CASSPQGAFEAFF
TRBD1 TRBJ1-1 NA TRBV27 TGTGCCAGCAGGATCGGGACAGGGCAAGTCGAAGCTTTCTTT CASRIGTGQVEAFF
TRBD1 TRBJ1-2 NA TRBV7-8 TGTGCCAGCAGCTTAGCAGGACAGGGAGGCGATGGCTACACCTTC CASSLAGQGGDGYTF
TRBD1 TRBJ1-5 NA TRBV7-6 TGTGCCAGCAGCTCCGGGACAGGTAACAATCAGCCCCAGCATTTT CASSSGTGNNQPQHF
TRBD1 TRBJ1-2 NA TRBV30 TGTGCCTGGAGTGCGGACAGGGGTTTTGGCTACACCTTC CAWSADRGFGYTF
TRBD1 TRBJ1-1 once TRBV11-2 TGTGCCAGCAGCCCCAGGGGGACAGTGAACACTGAAGCTTTCTTT CASSPRGTVNTEAFF
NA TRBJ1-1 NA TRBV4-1 TGCGCCAGCAGCCAGGGGCCCGACGGCACTGAAGCTTTCTTT CASSQGPDGTEAFF
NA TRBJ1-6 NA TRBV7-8 TGTGCCAGCAGAGCAAGCAGGGGCGGCGATTCACCCCTCCACTTT CASRASRGGDSPLHF
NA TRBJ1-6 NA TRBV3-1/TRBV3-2 TGTGCCAGCAGCCAATTGGACAGCACCGAAAATTCACCCCTCCACTTT CASSQLDSTENSPLHF
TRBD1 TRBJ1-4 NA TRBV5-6 TGTGCCAGCAGCACCGACAGGGGTAATGAAAAACTGTTTTTT CASSTDRGNEKLFF
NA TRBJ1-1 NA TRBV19 TGTGCCAGTATAGTGCGGCAGGGCTCTGAAGCTTTCTTT CASIVRQGSEAFF
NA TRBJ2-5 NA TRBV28 TGTGCCAGCAGCTCAGGTATTCAAGAGACCCAGTACTTC CASSSGIQETQYF
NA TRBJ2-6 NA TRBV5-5 TGTGCCAGCAGCCTCTCAGGCTCTGGGGCCAACGTCCTGACTTTC CASSLSGSGANVLTF
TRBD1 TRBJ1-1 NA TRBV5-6 TGTGCCAGCAGCTTTCGGACGGGACAGGGGACGACCGAAGCTTTCTTT CASSFRTGQGTTEAFF
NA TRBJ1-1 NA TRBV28 TGTGCCAGCAGCCCCGCTGCTGGGGCTGCGAGAATAGTAGCTTTCTTT CASSPAAGAARIVAFF
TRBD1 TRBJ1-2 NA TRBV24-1 TGTGCCACCAGTGACGGAATGACAGGGCTGGATGGCTACACCTTC CATSDGMTGLDGYTF
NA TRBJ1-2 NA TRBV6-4 TGTGCCAGCAGCCCGGTAAGGACCGGGACAAAAATAGGCTACACCTTC CASSPVRTGTKIGYTF
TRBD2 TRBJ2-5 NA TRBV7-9 TGTGCCAGCAGCCTGGTTGAGGCGGGGGGGAACCAAGAGACCCAGTACTTC CASSLVEAGGNQETQYF
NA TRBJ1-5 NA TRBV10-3 TGTGCCATCAGTGAGTCTCAGGGTAGCAATCAGCCCCAGCATTTT CAISESQGSNQPQHF
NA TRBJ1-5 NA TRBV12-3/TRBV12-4 TGTGCCAGCGGATCAGGGGGCAATCAGCCCCAGCATTTT CASGSGGNQPQHF
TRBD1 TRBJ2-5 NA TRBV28 TGTGCCAGCAGTTTGGGACAGGGGGGTGAAGAGACCCAGTACTTC CASSLGQGGEETQYF
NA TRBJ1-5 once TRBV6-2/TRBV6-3 TGTGCCAGCAGTGGGTTGGGGAGTCAGCCCCAGCATTTT CASSGLGSQPQHF
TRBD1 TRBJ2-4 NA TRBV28 TGTGCCAGCAGTACGACAGGGTATTCCAAAAACATTCAGTACTTC CASSTTGYSKNIQYF
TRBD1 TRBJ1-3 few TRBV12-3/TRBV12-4 TGTGCCAGCAGCAGGGGGTCTGGAAACACCATATATTTT CASSRGSGNTIYF
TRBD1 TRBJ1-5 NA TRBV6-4 TGTGCCAGCAGCAGTGACAGGGAAAGGCAGCCCCAGCATTTT CASSSDRERQPQHF
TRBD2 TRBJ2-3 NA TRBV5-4 TGTGCCAGCAGTCCGGGACTAGCGGGGGGGCCCCCAGATACGCAGTATTTT CASSPGLAGGPPDTQYF
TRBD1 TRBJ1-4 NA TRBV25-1 TGTGCCAGCAGCGGCTGGGGAGGGACAGGGAATGAAAAACTGTTTTTT CASSGWGGTGNEKLFF
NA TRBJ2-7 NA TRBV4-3 TGCGCCAGCAGCCCAGATGGCCAGTTCTACGAGCAGTACTTC CASSPDGQFYEQYF
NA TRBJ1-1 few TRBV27 TGTGCCAGCAGTTTATTAATCGGGGTCAACACTGAAGCTTTCTTT CASSLLIGVNTEAFF
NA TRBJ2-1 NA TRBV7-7 TGTGCTAGCAGCAGCTCGGGGAATGAGCAGTTCTTC CASSSSGNEQFF
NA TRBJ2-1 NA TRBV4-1 TGCGCCAGCAGCCCCGTTTCGGGAGCCTACAATGAGCAGTTCTTC CASSPVSGAYNEQFF
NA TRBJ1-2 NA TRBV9 TGTGCCAGCAGCCGGAGCCCGAATCACCTAATCTATGGCTACACCTTC CASSRSPNHLIYGYTF
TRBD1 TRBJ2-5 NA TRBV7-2 TGTGCCAGCAGCGAACGCAACAGGGGCCAAGAGACCCAGTACTTC CASSERNRGQETQYF
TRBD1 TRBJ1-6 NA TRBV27 TGTGCCAGCAGTGGCGACAGGGTTCCGAATTCACCCCTCCACTTT CASSGDRVPNSPLHF
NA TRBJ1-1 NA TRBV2 TGTGCCAGCAGTGAATTGGGACAGAACACTGAAGCTTTCTTT CASSELGQNTEAFF
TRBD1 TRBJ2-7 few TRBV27 TGTGCCAGCAAATACAGGGGCTCCTACGAGCAGTACTTC CASKYRGSYEQYF
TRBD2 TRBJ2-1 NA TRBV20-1 TGCAGTGCTAGTTGGGTCGGGAGGGCCCAGTACAATGAGCAGTTCTTC CSASWVGRAQYNEQFF
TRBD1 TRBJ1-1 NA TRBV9 TGTGCCAGCAGCAAGGGACAGGGCATTGCTTTCTTT CASSKGQGIAFF
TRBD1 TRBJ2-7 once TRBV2 TGTGCCAGCCTTGGGGACAGGGTACGCGAGCAGTACTTC CASLGDRVREQYF
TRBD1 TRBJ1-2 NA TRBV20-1 TGCAGTGCTAGTGAGGGACAGACTAACTATGGCTACACCTTC CSASEGQTNYGYTF
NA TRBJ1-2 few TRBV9 TGTGCCAGCAGCGTAAGTGGCGGGCCCGACTATGGCTACACCTTC CASSVSGGPDYGYTF
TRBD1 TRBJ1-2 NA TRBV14 TGTGCCAGCAGCCCGGACAGGGTTTATGGCTACACCTTC CASSPDRVYGYTF
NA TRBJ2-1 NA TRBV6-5 TGTGCCAGCACCCACGGGGCGGGGGCACATGAGCAGTTCTTC CASTHGAGAHEQFF
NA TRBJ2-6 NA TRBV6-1 TGTGCCACGGGTGGAGGCTCTGGGGCCAACGTCCTGACTTTC CATGGGSGANVLTF
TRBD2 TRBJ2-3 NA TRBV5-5 TGTGCCAGCAGCTTGGCGAGCGGGAGGTGGAGCACAGATACGCAGTATTTT CASSLASGRWSTDTQYF
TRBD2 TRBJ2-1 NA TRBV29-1 TGCAGCGTCGAAACTAGCGAGGGATACAATGAGCAGTTCTTC CSVETSEGYNEQFF
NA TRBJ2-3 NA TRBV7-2 TGTGCCAGCAGCTTAGTAAGGTGGGCGGGGAGGCAGGTAGATACGCAGTATTTT CASSLVRWAGRQVDTQYF